Included here is one T cell receptor beta chain sequence, with context. Its antigen is unidentified. These data come from a study of OX40 agonist ivuxolimab in advanced cancers. Study-wide background: Prior therapy, whether anti-PD-1, anti-PD-L1 or anti-CTLA-4, was allowed, and roughly 40% had some.

Study-wide results and caveats: At doses 0.1 to 3.0 mg/kg, CD4+ and CD8+ clones expanded. Among T cells, CD8+ cells averaged more expanded clones than CD4+ cells.

Autoimmune disease history or systemic immunosuppression was exclusionary. Using immunoSEQ multiplex PCR, the repertoire was profiled, and TCRdb retains in-frame clones only, with some absent. The sample lists 90,000 or so clones; around nine tenths were seen once. With V trimmed by 6 bases and J by 1 base, 4 bases remained unmatched. CDR1 is WSHSY and CDR2 is SAAADI in the germline V gene. The CDR3 spans 15 residues. The chain is built from TRBV10-2 and TRBJ2-3; 10 bases line up with TRBD1. The receptor comes from an adult with an advanced solid tumor such as melanoma, head and neck, liver or kidney cancer. The specimen was CD4+ or CD8+ T cells sorted from blood, collected in a trial of the OX40 agonist ivuxolimab. As DNA, the CDR3 is TGCGCCAGCAGCGTGACAGGGGGCCGCACAGATACGCAGTATTTT. Residues: CASSVTGGRTDTQYF.